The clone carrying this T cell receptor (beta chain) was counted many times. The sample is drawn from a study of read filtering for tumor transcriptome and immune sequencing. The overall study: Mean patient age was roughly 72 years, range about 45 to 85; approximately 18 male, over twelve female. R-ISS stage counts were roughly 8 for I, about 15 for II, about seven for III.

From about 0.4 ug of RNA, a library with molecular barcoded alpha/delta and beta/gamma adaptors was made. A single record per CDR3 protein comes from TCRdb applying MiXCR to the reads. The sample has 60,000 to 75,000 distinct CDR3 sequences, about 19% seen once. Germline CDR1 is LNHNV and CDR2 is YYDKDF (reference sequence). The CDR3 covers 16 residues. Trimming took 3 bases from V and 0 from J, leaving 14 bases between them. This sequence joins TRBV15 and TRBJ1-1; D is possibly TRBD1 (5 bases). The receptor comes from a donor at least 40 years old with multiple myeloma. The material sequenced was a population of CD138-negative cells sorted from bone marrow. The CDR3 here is CATSRERGRMNTEAFF. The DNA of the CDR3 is TGTGCCACCAGCAGGGAGAGGGGACGGATGAACACTGAAGCTTTCTTT.